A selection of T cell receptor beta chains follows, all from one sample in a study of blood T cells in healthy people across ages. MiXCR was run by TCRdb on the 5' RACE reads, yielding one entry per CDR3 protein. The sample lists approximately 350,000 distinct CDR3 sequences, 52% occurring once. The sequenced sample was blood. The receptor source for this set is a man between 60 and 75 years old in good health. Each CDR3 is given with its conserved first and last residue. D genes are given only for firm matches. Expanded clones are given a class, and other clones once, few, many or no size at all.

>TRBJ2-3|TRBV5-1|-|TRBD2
CASANPASGRAGDTQYF
TGCGCCAGCGCCAACCCCGCTAGCGGGAGGGCCGGGGATACGCAGTATTTT
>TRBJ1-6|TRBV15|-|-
CATSRDRATGGGSPLHF
TGTGCCACCAGCAGAGATAGGGCGACTGGAGGTGGTTCACCCCTCCACTTT
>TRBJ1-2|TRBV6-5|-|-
CASSSSGGYGYTF
TGTGCCAGCAGTTCAAGCGGAGGGTATGGCTACACCTTC
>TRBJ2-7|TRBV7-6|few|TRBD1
CASSKTGQGAGEQYF
TGTGCCAGCAGCAAAACCGGACAGGGGGCTGGCGAGCAGTACTTC
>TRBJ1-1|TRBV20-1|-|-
CSASGRSMNTEAFF
TGCAGTGCTAGCGGGAGGAGTATGAACACTGAAGCTTTCTTT
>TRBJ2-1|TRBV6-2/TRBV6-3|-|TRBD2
CASRNGTSATRSSSF
TGTGCCAGCAGGAACGGGACTAGCGCAACAAGGAGCAGTTCTTTC
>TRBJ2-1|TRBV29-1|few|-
CSVDYLTGSYNEQFF
TGCAGCGTTGATTATTTAACTGGCTCCTACAATGAGCAGTTCTTC
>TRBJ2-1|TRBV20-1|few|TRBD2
CSASVGGSPPYNEQFF
TGCAGTGCTAGCGTTGGCGGGAGCCCCCCCTACAATGAGCAGTTCTTC
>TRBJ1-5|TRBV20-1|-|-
CSVPFGQPQHF
TGCAGTGTCCCATTCGGGCAGCCCCAGCATTTT
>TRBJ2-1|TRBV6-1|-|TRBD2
CASSALSGRASDEQFF
TGTGCCAGCAGTGCCCTTAGCGGGAGGGCCTCCGATGAGCAGTTCTTC
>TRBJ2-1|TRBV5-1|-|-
CASSPQDWGNEQFF
TGCGCCAGCAGCCCCCAGGACTGGGGAAATGAGCAGTTCTTC
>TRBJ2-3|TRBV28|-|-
CASSWTRGDTQYF
TGTGCCAGCAGTTGGACCCGGGGGGATACGCAGTATTTT
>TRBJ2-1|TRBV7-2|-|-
CASTSGGTRNEQFF
TGTGCCAGCACTTCAGGGGGGACTAGGAATGAGCAGTTCTTC
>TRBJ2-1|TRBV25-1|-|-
CASRKLSGNEQFF
TGTGCCAGCAGGAAGTTATCCGGAAATGAGCAGTTCTTC
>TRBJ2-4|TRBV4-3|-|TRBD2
CASSQRERGNIQYF
TGCGCCAGCAGCCAACGGGAGCGGGGAAACATTCAGTACTTC
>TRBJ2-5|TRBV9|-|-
CASSVVYDTGELFLVETQYF
TGTGCCAGCAGCGTAGTGTATGACACCGGGGAGCTGTTTTTGGTGGAGACCCAGTACTTC
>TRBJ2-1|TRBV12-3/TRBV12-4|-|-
CASSLGTRSYNEQFF
TGTGCCAGCAGTTTGGGGACACGCTCCTACAATGAGCAGTTCTTC
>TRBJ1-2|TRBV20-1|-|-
CSAREFVDVGGYTF
TGCAGTGCTAGAGAGTTCGTCGACGTCGGTGGCTACACCTTC
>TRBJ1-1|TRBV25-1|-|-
CASRPTMNTEAFF
TGTGCCAGCAGGCCAACCATGAACACTGAAGCTTTCTTT
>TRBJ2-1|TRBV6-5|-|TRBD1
CASSHRDRGHNEQFF
TGTGCCAGCAGCCACCGGGACAGGGGGCACAATGAGCAGTTCTTC
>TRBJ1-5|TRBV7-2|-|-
CASSLESQVGGQPQHF
TGTGCCAGCAGCTTAGAATCACAGGTGGGGGGGCAGCCCCAGCATTTT
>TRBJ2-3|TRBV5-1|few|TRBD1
CASSSGQGVDTQYF
TGCGCCAGCAGCTCCGGACAGGGAGTAGATACGCAGTATTTT
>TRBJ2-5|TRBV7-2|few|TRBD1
CASSSRTGQETQYF
TGTGCCAGCAGCTCCCGGACAGGACAAGAGACCCAGTACTTC
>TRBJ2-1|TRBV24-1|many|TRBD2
CATSDQTSGRGVGNEQFF
TGTGCCACCAGTGATCAAACTAGCGGGAGGGGCGTTGGCAATGAGCAGTTCTTC
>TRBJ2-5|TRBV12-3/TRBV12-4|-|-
CASSFQSTQYF
TGTGCCAGCAGTTTTCAGTCGACCCAGTACTTC
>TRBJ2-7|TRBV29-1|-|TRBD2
CSVEGLGAYEQYF
TGCAGCGTTGAGGGACTAGGGGCCTACGAGCAGTACTTC